Included here is one TCR beta chain sequence, with context. The antigen it recognizes is unknown. No clone much larger than this one lies a single base away; base qualities are absent. One collaborating source in Seattle enrolled patients during active infection and followed them longitudinally through the course of disease. Whole blood was collected in K2EDTA tubes by collaborating institutions according to the institutions' own protocols. For TCRbeta analysis, collaborator samples were shipped as frozen whole blood, as isolated PBMCs, or as DNA extracted from either sample type. The CDR3 contains 16 residues, cysteine and phenylalanine counted. Only the CDR3 DNA stays, 48 bases, in frame from base 1. Trimming takes 8 bases off V and 1 base off J; junction bases not matched to a gene: 8. CDR1 and CDR2 are read off the germline V gene as KGHDR and SFDVKD. The data derive from a study of blood T cell repertoires in COVID-19 (TCRdb year 2020). With respect to the entire study: The collaborator samples originated in the United States, Italy and Spain and spanned the acute and convalescent phases of COVID-19. The material from the prospective study consisted of cDNA or gDNA derived from T cells, B-cell-depleted T cells, or PBMCs. Subjects who had been exposed to COVID-19, were actively infected with it, or had recovered from it provided the deeply sampled blood TCRbeta repertoires that made up the dataset. A freely available public database, intended as a resource for researchers studying the immune response to SARS-CoV-2, is where the repertoires were released. The samples were drawn from two sources: the first 160 participants of the ongoing ImmuneRACE study, and fewer than 1,500 subjects contributed by 6 global collaborators. Nearly every sample came with metadata listing a de-identified subject ID, COVID-19 status, age in years and sex. HLA class I and class II types, where available, came from metadata supplied by the sample provider rather than from assay-based typing.

TCRbeta CDR3 regions were amplified from genomic DNA by means of the immunoSEQ Assay, a bias-controlled multiplex PCR. Concerning the study's data processing: Nucleated cell counts per sample were estimated from amplification of reference gene primers within the assay. To quantify the absolute abundance of each unique TCRbeta CDR3 rearrangement, sequence reads were collapsed and filtered. For each sample, productive Simpson clonality was calculated by taking the square root of Simpson's diversity index across productive rearrangements. Entries here come from immuneACCESS through TCRdb and include only in-frame sequences with V and J called. Some clones fail to appear in such tables; in the studies checked, an unresolved V gene covers under half of the shortfall, and the cause of the remainder is unknown. The V and J calls and the clone size are those of that table, but D and trimming were determined from the DNA. Present in this sample are approximately 300,000 clones, about 85% of which were seen just once. About 0.9% of the sample is held by the ten biggest clonotypes.

General study outcomes and caveats: How much clinical and demographic metadata was included differed by source and by participant, and the metadata was provided uncurated.

The sequence joins TRBV24-1 to TRBJ2-1, with 9 junctional bases fitting TRBD2. Sequencing used peripheral blood. This receptor was obtained from a human donor with COVID-19, enrolled during active disease. The donor label of this sample is uncertain. In nucleotides, the sequence is TGTGCCACCACATCTAGCGGGGCGCCTTCCTACAATGAGCAGTTCTTC. Its coded protein is CATTSSGAPSYNEQFF.